A selection of T cell receptor beta chains follows, all from one sample in a study of blood T cell repertoires in COVID-19. Sequenced by immunoSEQ multiplex PCR; TCRdb stores in-frame clones only, minus some. The sample contains under 200,000 clones, 79% of which appear only once. Sequenced material: peripheral blood. The receptors originated from a man aged 55 to 70 with active or convalescent COVID-19. Each CDR3 is given with its conserved first and last residue. Each record gives: J gene, V gene, clone size, D gene, CDR3 DNA, CDR3 protein. A D gene is named only where the DNA matches it firmly. A row's size may be missing; if present it is once, few, many or a size class.

J: TRBJ2-2
V: TRBV11-2
size: once
D: -
DNA: TGTGCCAGCACCCAAGGGGTTCGCACCGGGGAGCTGTTTTTT
CDR3: CASTQGVRTGELFF

J: TRBJ2-4
V: TRBV4-2
size: -
D: -
DNA: TGTGCCAGCAGCCAAGATTTGGGGAGAGGAAACATTCAGTACTTC
CDR3: CASSQDLGRGNIQYF

J: TRBJ1-2
V: TRBV7-2
size: -
D: -
DNA: TGTGCCAGCAGCTTACAGGTTCAATCGGGCTACACCTTC
CDR3: CASSLQVQSGYTF

J: TRBJ1-5
V: TRBV5-5
size: -
D: -
DNA: TGTGCCAGCAGCTTTGGACACCTTTCTACCCCTCAGCCCCAGCATTTT
CDR3: CASSFGHLSTPQPQHF

J: TRBJ2-3
V: TRBV4-2
size: -
D: -
DNA: TGTGCCAGCAGCCAAGGGAGAGAGACAGAAGGAGATACGCAGTATTTT
CDR3: CASSQGRETEGDTQYF

J: TRBJ1-2
V: TRBV30
size: few
D: TRBD1
DNA: TGTGCCTGGAGTCAGGGGGACTATGGCTACACCTTC
CDR3: CAWSQGDYGYTF

J: TRBJ2-5
V: TRBV11-2
size: -
D: TRBD1
DNA: TGTGCCAGCGGGAGGACAGGGGGCCCCCAAGAGACCCAGTACTTC
CDR3: CASGRTGGPQETQYF

J: TRBJ2-7
V: TRBV18
size: -
D: TRBD2
DNA: TGTGCCAGCTCACCTGGACTAGCGGGGAACTACGAGCAGTACTTC
CDR3: CASSPGLAGNYEQYF

J: TRBJ1-1
V: TRBV2
size: -
D: -
DNA: TGTGCCAGCAGCCCCGCGGGGGCGAACACTGAAGCTTTCTTT
CDR3: CASSPAGANTEAFF

J: TRBJ2-7
V: TRBV28
size: -
D: TRBD1
DNA: TGTGCCGGTAGGGACAGGCGCTCCTACGAGCAGTACTTC
CDR3: CAGRDRRSYEQYF

J: TRBJ2-3
V: TRBV4-2
size: -
D: -
DNA: TGTGCCAGCAGCCAAGTCGGGATTGGGAGCACGCAGTATTTT
CDR3: CASSQVGIGSTQYF

J: TRBJ2-7
V: TRBV7-6
size: -
D: TRBD2
DNA: TGTGCCAGCAGCTACCGACTAGCGGGAGGTCCCTACGAGCAGTACTTC
CDR3: CASSYRLAGGPYEQYF

J: TRBJ1-2
V: TRBV7-8
size: -
D: -
DNA: TGTGCCAGCAGTCTTGCGAGGATCCCCGAGGAGGATGGCTACACCTTC
CDR3: CASSLARIPEEDGYTF

J: TRBJ2-5
V: TRBV4-1
size: many
D: -
DNA: TGCGCCAGCAGCCAAGATTTAGGGGCGAAGGAGACCCAGTACTTC
CDR3: CASSQDLGAKETQYF

J: TRBJ2-2
V: TRBV2
size: -
D: -
DNA: TGTGCCGTCAGCGGGAACACCGGGGAGCTGTTTTTT
CDR3: CAVSGNTGELFF

J: TRBJ1-2
V: TRBV7-9
size: -
D: -
DNA: TGTGCCAGCAGCTTTCTTGTCCGGGAAGGCTACACCTTC
CDR3: CASSFLVREGYTF

J: TRBJ2-7
V: TRBV5-6
size: once
D: TRBD1
DNA: TGTGCCAGCAGCATTTTACAGGGGCGCTTGGAGCAGTACTTC
CDR3: CASSILQGRLEQYF

J: TRBJ2-3
V: TRBV5-4
size: -
D: -
DNA: TGTGCCAGCAGCTTGGAGTTAGCAACAGATACGCAGTATTTT
CDR3: CASSLELATDTQYF

J: TRBJ1-5
V: TRBV10-3
size: -
D: -
DNA: TGTGCCATCAGTGAGGCCGGTCCTTATAGCAATCAGCCCCAGCATTTT
CDR3: CAISEAGPYSNQPQHF

J: TRBJ1-6
V: TRBV6-1
size: -
D: -
DNA: TGTGCCAGCAGTGAACGGGTGCCCGTATATAATTCACCCCTCCACTTT
CDR3: CASSERVPVYNSPLHF

J: TRBJ2-5
V: TRBV6-1
size: -
D: -
DNA: TGTGCCAGCAGTGAAGACAGGTTTCCACAAGAGACCCAGTACTTC
CDR3: CASSEDRFPQETQYF

J: TRBJ1-2
V: TRBV28
size: -
D: -
DNA: TGTGCCATCACAGGGAGTCCCTATGGCTACACCTTC
CDR3: CAITGSPYGYTF

J: TRBJ2-7
V: TRBV27
size: -
D: TRBD2
DNA: TGTGCCAGCAAACCCCGGGGAGGGTTTGGGTACGAGCAGTACTTC
CDR3: CASKPRGGFGYEQYF

J: TRBJ2-2
V: TRBV18
size: few
D: TRBD2
DNA: TGTGCCAGCTCACCACCGCTAGCGGCACCAACCGGGGAGCTGTTTTTT
CDR3: CASSPPLAAPTGELFF

J: TRBJ1-2
V: TRBV12-3/TRBV12-4
size: -
D: -
DNA: TGTGCCAGCAGTACCCAGGGTTCTGGCTACACCTTC
CDR3: CASSTQGSGYTF

J: TRBJ1-2
V: TRBV27
size: -
D: TRBD1
DNA: TGTGCCAGCACCCCATTTACCGGGACAGGGGGCGGCTACACCTTC
CDR3: CASTPFTGTGGGYTF

J: TRBJ1-4
V: TRBV19
size: -
D: -
DNA: TGTGCCAGTAGTGAGCGGCGCGGGAATGAAAAACTGTTTTTT
CDR3: CASSERRGNEKLFF

J: TRBJ2-3
V: TRBV28
size: -
D: TRBD1
DNA: TGTGCCAGCAGTTCCCCCCACGCTATTAAGGACAGGGGTACAGATACGCAGTATTTT
CDR3: CASSSPHAIKDRGTDTQYF

J: TRBJ2-3
V: TRBV7-9
size: -
D: -
DNA: TGTGCCAGCAGCTTAGCAGGAGACACAGATACGCAGTATTTT
CDR3: CASSLAGDTDTQYF

J: TRBJ1-2
V: TRBV5-1
size: few
D: TRBD1
DNA: TGCGCCAGCAGCTTGGACAGGGGGCTTGGCTACACCTTC
CDR3: CASSLDRGLGYTF

J: TRBJ1-3
V: TRBV10-3
size: -
D: -
DNA: TGTGCCACCCTCCTCAGGGGAAACACCATATATTTT
CDR3: CATLLRGNTIYF

J: TRBJ2-2
V: TRBV7-2
size: -
D: TRBD1
DNA: TGTGCCAGCAGCTTATTACAGGGGGGCACCGGGGAGCTGTTTTTT
CDR3: CASSLLQGGTGELFF

J: TRBJ1-5
V: TRBV20-1
size: -
D: -
DNA: TGCAGTGCTAGAAACCAGGGACCCCAGCATTTT
CDR3: CSARNQGPQHF

J: TRBJ2-7
V: TRBV7-2
size: -
D: -
DNA: TGTGCCAGCAGCTTAGACGGTACTTGGGACACCCCCTACGAGCAGTACTTC
CDR3: CASSLDGTWDTPYEQYF

J: TRBJ2-5
V: TRBV7-9
size: -
D: -
DNA: TGTGCCAGCAGCTTAGCCTCCGGCGCCGGGTTTGGGACCCAGTACTTC
CDR3: CASSLASGAGFGTQYF

J: TRBJ1-1
V: TRBV11-3
size: -
D: -
DNA: TGTGCCAGCAGCTACAACAGGAACACTGAAGCTTTCTTT
CDR3: CASSYNRNTEAFF

J: TRBJ2-7
V: TRBV5-4
size: -
D: TRBD1
DNA: TGTGCCAGCAGCTCTGGACAGGGCTCCTACGAGCAGTACTTC
CDR3: CASSSGQGSYEQYF

J: TRBJ2-7
V: TRBV4-1
size: -
D: -
DNA: TGCGCCAGCAGCCAACTACAGGTCTCCTACGAGCAGTACTTC
CDR3: CASSQLQVSYEQYF

J: TRBJ2-7
V: TRBV7-3
size: -
D: TRBD1
DNA: TGTGCCAGCAGTGCCACAGGGGCCTACGAGCAGTACTTC
CDR3: CASSATGAYEQYF

J: TRBJ2-7
V: TRBV4-1
size: -
D: TRBD2
DNA: TGCGCCAGCAGCATTACGGGACTAGCGGGAGTCGAGCAGTACTTC
CDR3: CASSITGLAGVEQYF

J: TRBJ2-5
V: TRBV14
size: -
D: TRBD1
DNA: TGTGCCAGCGGTATACAGGGGGACGGGATGACCCAGTACTTC
CDR3: CASGIQGDGMTQYF

J: TRBJ2-6
V: TRBV5-6
size: -
D: -
DNA: TGTGCCAGCAGCTTGATACTTCTTACAGGATCTGGGGCCAACGTCCTGACTTTC
CDR3: CASSLILLTGSGANVLTF

J: TRBJ2-3
V: TRBV11-3
size: -
D: -
DNA: TGTGCCAGCAGCTTAGAAGGGGCAGATACGCAGTATTTT
CDR3: CASSLEGADTQYF

J: TRBJ1-6
V: TRBV6-5
size: -
D: -
DNA: TGTGCCAGCAGTTACTCGCGGCAGGGGCAAGCACCCCTCCACTTT
CDR3: CASSYSRQGQAPLHF

J: TRBJ2-1
V: TRBV7-2
size: -
D: TRBD2
DNA: TGTGCCAGCAGCCCCGTTAGCGGGAGTAGGTACAATGAGCAGTTCTTC
CDR3: CASSPVSGSRYNEQFF

J: TRBJ1-5
V: TRBV28
size: few
D: TRBD1
DNA: TGTGCCAGCAGTTTGGGACAGGGGTATCAGCCCCAGCATTTT
CDR3: CASSLGQGYQPQHF

J: TRBJ2-7
V: TRBV9
size: -
D: TRBD1
DNA: TGTGCCAGCAGCTCCCGGACAGGCTTGGGCGAGCAGTACTTC
CDR3: CASSSRTGLGEQYF

J: TRBJ2-3
V: TRBV24-1
size: -
D: -
DNA: TGTGCCACCAGTGCTAGCCCAGGCGGGGGCACAGATACGCAGTATTTT
CDR3: CATSASPGGGTDTQYF

J: TRBJ2-2
V: TRBV7-2
size: -
D: -
DNA: TGTGCCAGCAGCGTCAGGGGTAACCCTACCGGGGAGCTGTTTTTT
CDR3: CASSVRGNPTGELFF

J: TRBJ1-2
V: TRBV6-5
size: -
D: TRBD1
DNA: TGTGCCAGCAGGAGGACAGGGGTCGGTGGCTACACCTTC
CDR3: CASRRTGVGGYTF

J: TRBJ2-7
V: TRBV10-3
size: few
D: -
DNA: TGTGCCATCAGGGCCGGCAGGGCTAACTACGAGCAGTACTTC
CDR3: CAIRAGRANYEQYF

J: TRBJ2-3
V: TRBV7-3
size: -
D: TRBD2
DNA: TGTGCCAGCAGCTTAAACCGGGAGGGCCCAGATACGCAGTATTTT
CDR3: CASSLNREGPDTQYF

J: TRBJ1-6
V: TRBV5-4
size: few
D: -
DNA: TGTGCCAGCAGCCACAAACAGGCCTCCATCTATAATTCACCCCTCCACTTT
CDR3: CASSHKQASIYNSPLHF